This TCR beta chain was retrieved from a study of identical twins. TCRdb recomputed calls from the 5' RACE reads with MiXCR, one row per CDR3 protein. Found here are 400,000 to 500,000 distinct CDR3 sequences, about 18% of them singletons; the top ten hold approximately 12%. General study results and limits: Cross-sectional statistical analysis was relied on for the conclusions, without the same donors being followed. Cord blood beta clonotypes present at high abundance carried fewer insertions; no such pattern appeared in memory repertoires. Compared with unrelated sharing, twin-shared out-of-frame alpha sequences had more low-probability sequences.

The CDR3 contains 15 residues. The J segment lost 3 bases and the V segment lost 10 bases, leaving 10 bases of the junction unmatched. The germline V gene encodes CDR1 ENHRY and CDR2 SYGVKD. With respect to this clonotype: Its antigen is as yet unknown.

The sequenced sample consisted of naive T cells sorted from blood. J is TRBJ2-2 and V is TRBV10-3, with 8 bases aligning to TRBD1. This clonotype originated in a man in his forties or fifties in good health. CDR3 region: CASRDRGMDTGELFF. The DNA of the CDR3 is TGTGCCAGCCGAGACAGGGGAATGGACACCGGGGAGCTGTTTTTT.